Following are 6 T cell receptor beta chains from one sample sequenced in a study of blood T cell repertoires in COVID-19. TCRdb's copy holds only in-frame clones and misses some; the assay was immunoSEQ multiplex PCR. The sample has some 460,000 clones; around 88% are singletons. The sequencing input was peripheral blood. These receptors were collected from a woman aged 25 to 39 with acute or convalescent COVID-19.

The chain couples TRBV14 to TRBJ1-2, with no clear D. Germline CDR1 is SGHDN and CDR2 is FVKESK. The CDR3 spans 17 residues. V was trimmed by 4 bases and J by 2 bases, leaving 20 bases between them. The CDR3 region has the DNA TGTGCCAGCAGCCCACTGGGCCCAGAGATCTCGAACTATGGCTACACCTTC. Amino acids: CASSPLGPEISNYGYTF.

The genes are TRBV19 and TRBJ2-1; 9 positions agree with TRBD2. This CDR3 has 16 amino acids. V lost 1 base, J lost 9 bases, and 10 bases stayed unmatched. The germline V gene has CDR1 LNHDA and CDR2 SQIVND (reference sequence). In nucleotides, the CDR3 is TGTGCCAGTAGTATAGCCCCGCGGGGGGGCCTTATTGAGCAGTTCTTC. Encoded protein: CASSIAPRGGLIEQFF.

V usage is TRBV2 and J usage is TRBJ1-2; 7 bases fit TRBD1. This CDR3 has 13 residues. Per the germline V gene, CDR1 is SNHLY and CDR2 is FYNNEI. V lost 5 bases, J lost 8 bases, and 8 bases stayed unmatched. In DNA form, the CDR3 reads TGTGCCAGCAGTCCGGACAGGTTCGGGGGCTACACCTTC. This encodes CASSPDRFGGYTF. The variable domain in full, completed from reference TRBV2 and TRBJ1-2, reads EPEVTQTPSHQVTQMGQEVILRCVPISNHLYFYWYRQILGQKVEFLVSFYNNEISEKSEIFDDQFSVERPDGSNFTLKIRSTKLEDSAMYFCASSPDRFGGYTFGSGTRLTVV.

This chain links TRBV11-1 with TRBJ1-2, with 7 bases that match TRBD1. The CDR3 spans 13 residues. V lost 5 bases, J lost 8 bases, and 8 bases stayed unmatched. The germline V gene encodes CDR1 SGHAT and CDR2 FQDESV (reference sequence). The CDR3, as DNA: TGTGCCAGCAGCGCAGACAGGGTCCACGGCTACACCTTC. Its translation is CASSADRVHGYTF.

This rearrangement joins TRBV5-6 to TRBJ1-2; TRBD1 is a possible D gene (6 bases). The V and J ends lost 0 bases and 7 bases respectively, with 13 bases between them. The germline gives CDR1 SGHDT, CDR2 YYEEEE. The CDR3 is 14 amino acids. This chain's CDR3 is CASSLDPRTVGYTF. The CDR3 nucleotides are TGTGCCAGCAGCTTGGACCCTAGGACAGTTGGCTACACCTTC.

This clone turned up a few times. The rearrangement links TRBV7-9 to TRBJ1-1; tentative D call: TRBD1 (5 bases). CDR3 length: 16 residues. CDR1 and CDR2 from the germline V gene are SEHNR and FQNEAQ (reference sequence). Deletions cut 4 bases from V and 3 bases from J, with 18 bases between. The CDR3 sequence is CASSSVGTGGDTEAFF. CDR3 DNA sequence: TGTGCCAGCAGCTCAGTAGGGACGGGAGGGGACACTGAAGCTTTCTTT.